This T cell receptor beta chain stems from a study of T cell responses to AZD1222 COVID-19 vaccine. Study-wide results and caveats: Targets within unmutated variant regions were reportedly found for nearly half of spike-specific TCRs. Regions 160-218 and 743-854 dominated among vaccine-associated CD4 TCRs spanning spike.

Details on this clone: As yet, its antigen is unknown.

Using immunoSEQ multiplex PCR, the repertoire was profiled, and TCRdb retains in-frame clones only, with some absent. In the table there are about 200,000 clones, 90% to 95% of which are singletons. CDR3 length: 15 amino acids. Germline assignment: CDR1 WNHNN and CDR2 SYGVQD (reference sequence). Deletions cut 4 bases from V and 3 bases from J, with 13 bases between. Second doses were pooled across both intervals (about 4 or about 12 weeks). This chain links TRBV10-1 with TRBJ2-1; D uncertain. The clonotype was recovered from an adult who received the AZD1222 COVID-19 vaccine. The input for sequencing was peripheral blood, taken 28 days after the second AZD1222 dose. The CDR3 nucleotides read TGCGCCAGCAGTGGTCGTCTCGGCGGCTACAATGAGCAGTTCTTC. Amino acids: CASSGRLGGYNEQFF.